The 10 T cell receptor beta chains in this list originate from one sample, sequenced in a study of control samples from healthy donors and cancer patients (dated by TCRdb to 2020 to 2021). Receptors were amplified or captured by the immunoSEQ multiplex PCR assay. TCRdb limited this immuneACCESS table to in-frame rearrangements with V and J called. A share of clones is missing; checked studies link under half to unresolved V genes, and the rest is unexplained. This sample comprises approximately 130,000 clones, roughly 86% of them detected only once. The ten largest clones represent roughly 2.8% of the sample. The sample consisted of blood. The receptors here all came from a man between 60 and 75 years old in good health.

This clone has just a few counts. V usage is TRBV5-1 and J usage is TRBJ1-3; no clear D. The CDR3 covers 16 residues. Trimming stripped 4 bases from V and 0 bases from J, with 14 bases between. Germline loops: CDR1 SGHRS, CDR2 YFSETQ. CDR3 protein: CASSVQVLDSGNTIYF. In nucleotides, the CDR3 is TGCGCCAGCAGCGTGCAGGTACTCGACTCTGGAAACACCATATATTTT. The full variable domain, in which reference TRBV5-1 and TRBJ1-3 provide the parts outside the CDR3, is KAGVTQTPRYLIKTRGQQVTLSCSPISGHRSVSWYQQTPGQGLQFLFEYFSETQRNKGNFPGRFSGRQFSNSRSEMNVSTLELGDSALYLCASSVQVLDSGNTIYFGEGSWLTVV.

This sequence joins TRBV28 and TRBJ1-1, with a weak D call TRBD1 (6 bases). The V end was cut by 7 bases, the J end by 5 bases, with 14 bases between. This CDR3 is built from 13 residues. Germline loops: CDR1 MDHEN, CDR2 SYDVKM. The CDR3 DNA sequence: TGTGCCAGCAAATTCCGGGGGCTTACTGAAGCTTTCTTT. Translation: CASKFRGLTEAFF.

This sequence joins TRBV24-1 and TRBJ1-2; TRBD1 is a possible D gene (5 bases). The V and J ends lost 10 bases and 3 bases respectively, with 11 bases between them. The CDR3 loop spans 12 amino acids. The V gene's germline CDR1 is KGHDR and CDR2 SFDVKD. The DNA for the CDR3 is TGTGCCACTGCGGAAGGGGACTATGGCTACACCTTC. It yields the protein CATAEGDYGYTF.

The chain links TRBV6-1 to TRBJ1-2; the D gene is possibly TRBD1 (5 bases). The CDR3 is made up of 16 amino acids. Trimming took 2 bases from V and 2 from J, leaving 15 bases between them. Germline V gene sequence: CDR1 MNHNS, CDR2 SASEGT. The CDR3 nucleotides are TGTGCCAGCAGTGAACAGGTCGGCGGGGGGAACTATGGCTACACCTTC. Its translation is CASSEQVGGGNYGYTF.

The chain links TRBV28 to TRBJ1-1; D not certain. CDR3 length equals 16 residues. Germline V CDR1 and CDR2: MDHEN, SYDVKM. The V end lost 5 bases, the J end lost 4 bases, and 20 bases lay between the germline ends. CDR3 coding DNA: TGTGCCAGCAGTGTTTTTATCGGTCCGGCGGGCACTGAAGCTTTCTTT. Its protein is CASSVFIGPAGTEAFF.

The CDR3: CASSGRTGGSYEQYF. The CDR3 DNA sequence: TGTGCCAGCAGCGGACGGACAGGCGGCTCCTACGAGCAGTACTTC. The gene calls are TRBV7-2 and TRBJ2-7, with 7 nucleotides matching TRBD1. CDR1 and CDR2 (germline): SGHTA, FQGNSA. Unmatched junction bases numbered 7, after V lost 5 bases and J lost 0 bases. The CDR3 has 15 residues.

The chain uses TRBV30 and TRBJ1-1; 7 bases fit TRBD1. Germline V gives CDR1 GTSNPN, CDR2 SVGIG (reference sequence). Losses at the gene ends were 3 bases for V and 0 bases for J; bases not matched to a gene: 7. The CDR3 contains 15 residues. The CDR3 sequence is CAWSPLTGLNTEAFF. The CDR3 region has the DNA TGTGCCTGGAGCCCCTTGACAGGGCTGAACACTGAAGCTTTCTTT. The full variable domain, rest sourced from reference TRBV30 and TRBJ1-1, is SQTIHQWPATLVQPVGSPLSLECTVEGTSNPNLYWYRQAAGRGLQLLFYSVGIGQISSEVPQNLSASRPQDRQFILSSKKLLLSDSGFYLCAWSPLTGLNTEAFFGQGTRLTVV.

Only a few counts were recorded for this clone. Germline is not matched at one junction end, which may reflect a read error. The rearrangement joins TRBV6-2 or TRBV6-3 to TRBJ2-1; D may be TRBD1 or TRBD2 (5 bases each). The germline V gene encodes CDR1 MNHEY and CDR2 SVGEGT. CDR3 length: 14 residues. The CDR3 DNA follows: TGTGCCAGCAGTTACTCCACCCCCCGGGACGAGTCAATCTTC. Its protein is CASSYSTPRDESIF.

The chain has TRBV18 and TRBJ1-6; 7 positions agree with TRBD1. With V trimmed by 3 bases and J by 0 bases, 8 bases remained unmatched. The germline V gene has CDR1 KGHSH and CDR2 LQKENI. The CDR3 is 18 residues long. CDR3 DNA: TGTGCCAGCTCACCTACCGACAGGGCCAGCTCCTATAATTCACCCCTCCACTTT. Translation: CASSPTDRASSYNSPLHF.

The rearrangement links TRBV6-5 to TRBJ1-6; a weak D match, TRBD1 (5 bases). Germline values: CDR1 MNHEY, CDR2 SVGAGI. V lost 6 bases and J lost 4, with 13 bases in between. There are 15 residues in the CDR3. The CDR3 bases are TGTGCCAGCAGCCAGACAGACAAGTATAATTCACCCCTCCACTTT. Its protein is CASSQTDKYNSPLHF.